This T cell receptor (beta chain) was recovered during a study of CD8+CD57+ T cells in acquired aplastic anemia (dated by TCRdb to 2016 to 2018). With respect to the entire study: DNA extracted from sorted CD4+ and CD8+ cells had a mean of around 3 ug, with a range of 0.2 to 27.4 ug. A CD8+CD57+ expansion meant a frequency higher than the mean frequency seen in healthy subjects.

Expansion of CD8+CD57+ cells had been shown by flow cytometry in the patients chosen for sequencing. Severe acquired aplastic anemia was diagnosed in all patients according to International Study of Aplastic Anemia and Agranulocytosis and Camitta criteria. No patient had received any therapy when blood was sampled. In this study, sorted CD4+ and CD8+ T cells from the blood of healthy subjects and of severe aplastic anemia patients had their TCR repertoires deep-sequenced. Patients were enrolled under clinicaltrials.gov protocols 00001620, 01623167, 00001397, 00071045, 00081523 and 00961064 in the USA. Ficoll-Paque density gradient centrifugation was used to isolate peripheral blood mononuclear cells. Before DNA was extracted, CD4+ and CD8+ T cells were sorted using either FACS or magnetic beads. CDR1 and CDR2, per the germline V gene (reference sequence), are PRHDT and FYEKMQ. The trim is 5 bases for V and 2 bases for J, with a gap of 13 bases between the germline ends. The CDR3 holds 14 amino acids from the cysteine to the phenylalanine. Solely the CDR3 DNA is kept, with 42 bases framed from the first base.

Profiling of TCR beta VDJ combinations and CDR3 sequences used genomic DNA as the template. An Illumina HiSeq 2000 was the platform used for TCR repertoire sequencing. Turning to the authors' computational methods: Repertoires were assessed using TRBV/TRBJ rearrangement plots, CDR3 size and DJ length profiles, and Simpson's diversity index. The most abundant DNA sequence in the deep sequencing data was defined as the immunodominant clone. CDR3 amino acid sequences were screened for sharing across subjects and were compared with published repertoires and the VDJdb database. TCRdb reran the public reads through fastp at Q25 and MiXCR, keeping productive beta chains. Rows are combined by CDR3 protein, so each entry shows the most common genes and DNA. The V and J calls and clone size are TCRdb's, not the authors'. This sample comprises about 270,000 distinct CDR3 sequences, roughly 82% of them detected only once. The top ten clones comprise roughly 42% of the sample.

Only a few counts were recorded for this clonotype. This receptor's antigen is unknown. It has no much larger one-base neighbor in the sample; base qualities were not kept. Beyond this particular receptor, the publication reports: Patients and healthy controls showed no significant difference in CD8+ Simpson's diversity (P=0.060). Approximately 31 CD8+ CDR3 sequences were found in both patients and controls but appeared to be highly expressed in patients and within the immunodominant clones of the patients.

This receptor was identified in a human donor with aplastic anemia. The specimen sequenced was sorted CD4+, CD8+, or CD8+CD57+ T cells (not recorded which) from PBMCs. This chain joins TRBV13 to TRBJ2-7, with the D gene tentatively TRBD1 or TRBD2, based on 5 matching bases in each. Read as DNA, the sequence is TGTGCCAGCAGCGCACGGGGCCTAGCCTACGAGCAGTACTTC. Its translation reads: CASSARGLAYEQYF. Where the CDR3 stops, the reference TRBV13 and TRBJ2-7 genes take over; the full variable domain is AAGVIQSPRHLIKEKRETATLKCYPIPRHDTVYWYQQGPGQDPQFLISFYEKMQSDKGSIPDRFSAQQFSDYHSELNMSSLELGDSALYFCASSARGLAYEQYFGPGTRLTVT.